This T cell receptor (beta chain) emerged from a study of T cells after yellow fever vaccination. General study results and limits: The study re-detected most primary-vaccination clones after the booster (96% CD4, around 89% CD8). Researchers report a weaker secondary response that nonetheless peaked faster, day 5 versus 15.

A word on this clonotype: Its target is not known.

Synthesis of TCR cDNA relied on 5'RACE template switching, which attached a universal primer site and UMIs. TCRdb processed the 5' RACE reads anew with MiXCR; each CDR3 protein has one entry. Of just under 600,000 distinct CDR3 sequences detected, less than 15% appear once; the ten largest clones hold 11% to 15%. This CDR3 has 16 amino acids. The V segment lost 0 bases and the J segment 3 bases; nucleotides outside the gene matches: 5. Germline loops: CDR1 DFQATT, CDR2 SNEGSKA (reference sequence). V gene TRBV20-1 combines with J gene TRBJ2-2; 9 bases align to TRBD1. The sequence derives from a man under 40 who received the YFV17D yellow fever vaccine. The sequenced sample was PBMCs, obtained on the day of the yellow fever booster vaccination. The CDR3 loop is CSARDPRTGDTGELFF. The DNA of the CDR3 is TGCAGTGCTAGAGATCCGAGGACAGGGGACACCGGGGAGCTGTTTTTT.